This T cell receptor beta chain was observed in a study of T cell changes during pregnancy in multiple sclerosis. Trimming removed 6 bases from V and 3 bases from J, with 14 bases in between. CDR1 is SQVTM and CDR2 is ANQGSEA in the germline V gene. The CDR3 contains 13 residues. Sequenced by immunoSEQ multiplex PCR; TCRdb stores in-frame clones only, minus some. The sample shows under 110,000 clones, roughly nine tenths of them seen only once. V is TRBV29-1 and J is TRBJ1-2, with a possible D match to TRBD1 (6 bases). This sample comprised peripheral blood, obtained before pregnancy. The clonotype originates from a female donor with multiple sclerosis, enrolled in a pregnancy study. CDR3 in DNA: TGCAGCGTCTACCGGGACACCCACTATGGCTACACCTTC. Translated: CSVYRDTHYGYTF.